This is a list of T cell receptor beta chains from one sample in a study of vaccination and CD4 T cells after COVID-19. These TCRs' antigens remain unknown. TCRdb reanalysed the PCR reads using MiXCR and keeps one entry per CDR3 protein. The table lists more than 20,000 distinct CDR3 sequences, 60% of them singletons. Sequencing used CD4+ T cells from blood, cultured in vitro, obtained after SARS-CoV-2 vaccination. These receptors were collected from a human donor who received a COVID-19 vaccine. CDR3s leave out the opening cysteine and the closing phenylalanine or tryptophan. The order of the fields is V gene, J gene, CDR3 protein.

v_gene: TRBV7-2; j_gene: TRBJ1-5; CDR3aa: ASSSNFGQGPFNQPQH
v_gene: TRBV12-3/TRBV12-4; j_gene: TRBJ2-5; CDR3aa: ASSLSGGQETQY
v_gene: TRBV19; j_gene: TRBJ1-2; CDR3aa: ASTGQGGVTNYGYT
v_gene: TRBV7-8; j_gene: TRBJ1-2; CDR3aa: ASSLGDRGFPYGYT
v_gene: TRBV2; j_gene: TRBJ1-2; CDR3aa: ASSDTGAGYGYT
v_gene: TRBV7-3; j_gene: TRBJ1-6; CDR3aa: ASSLGTGGFNSPLH
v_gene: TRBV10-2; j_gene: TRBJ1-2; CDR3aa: ASSESGTVNYGYT
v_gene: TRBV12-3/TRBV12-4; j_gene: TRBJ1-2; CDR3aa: ASSLAGDGNYGYT
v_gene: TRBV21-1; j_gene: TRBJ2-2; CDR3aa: AICQQVWTAGELF
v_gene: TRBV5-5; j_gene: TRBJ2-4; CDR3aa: ASSDRIAKNIQY
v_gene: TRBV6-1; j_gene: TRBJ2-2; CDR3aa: ASMQGVGELF
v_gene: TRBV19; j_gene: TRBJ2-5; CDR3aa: ASERTGVRFGETQY
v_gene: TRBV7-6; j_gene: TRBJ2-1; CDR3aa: ASSLGQASEQF
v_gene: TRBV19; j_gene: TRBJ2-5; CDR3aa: ASSQRGGETQY
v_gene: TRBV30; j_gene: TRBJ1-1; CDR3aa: AWSGDENTEAF
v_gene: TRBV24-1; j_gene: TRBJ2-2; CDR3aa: ATGGRRVGGELF
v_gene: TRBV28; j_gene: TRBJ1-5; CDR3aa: ASSDSGGEGQPQH
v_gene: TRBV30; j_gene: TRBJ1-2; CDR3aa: AWRTGATNYGYT
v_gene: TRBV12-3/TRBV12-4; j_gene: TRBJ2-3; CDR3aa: ASSLAPGPTDTQY
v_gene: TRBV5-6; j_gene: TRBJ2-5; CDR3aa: ASSYRGLAGSQETQY
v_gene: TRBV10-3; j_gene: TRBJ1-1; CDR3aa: AISESGDTEAF
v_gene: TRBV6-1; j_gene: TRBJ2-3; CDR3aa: ASSGWDRGGTDTQY
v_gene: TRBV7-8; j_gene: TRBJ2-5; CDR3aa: ASSPLGGEETQY
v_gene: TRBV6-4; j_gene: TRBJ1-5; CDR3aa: ASSRTYDQPQH
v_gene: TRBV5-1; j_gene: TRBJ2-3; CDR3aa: ASSLGGGGDTQY
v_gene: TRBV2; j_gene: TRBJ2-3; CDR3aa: ASSKDREGDTQY
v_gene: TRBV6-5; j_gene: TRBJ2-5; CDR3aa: ASSYSGLVQETQY
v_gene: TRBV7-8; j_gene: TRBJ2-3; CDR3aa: ASSSPSGGGTDTQY
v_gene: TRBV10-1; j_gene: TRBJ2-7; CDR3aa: ASSWDSLSSYEQY
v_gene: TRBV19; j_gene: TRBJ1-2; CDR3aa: ASSPLRIQGTQNYGYT
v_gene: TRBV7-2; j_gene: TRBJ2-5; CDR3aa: ASSPLLAGGGETQY
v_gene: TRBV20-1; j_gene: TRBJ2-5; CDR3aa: SASGPRWGETQY
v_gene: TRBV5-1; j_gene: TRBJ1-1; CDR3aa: ASSVGQENTEAF
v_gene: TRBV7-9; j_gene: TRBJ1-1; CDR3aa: ASSPSTGLWEGTEAF
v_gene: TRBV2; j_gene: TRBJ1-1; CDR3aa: ASTASWVMNTEAF
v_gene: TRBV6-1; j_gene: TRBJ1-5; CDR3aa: ASRLWGGDNQPQH
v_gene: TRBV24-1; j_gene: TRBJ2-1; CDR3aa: ATSEGTVTYNEQF
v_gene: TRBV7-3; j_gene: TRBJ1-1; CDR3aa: ASSFTGRTEAF
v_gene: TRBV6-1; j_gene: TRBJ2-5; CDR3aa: ASRISGVETQY
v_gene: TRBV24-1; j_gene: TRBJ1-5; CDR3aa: ATSDPGTASNQPQH
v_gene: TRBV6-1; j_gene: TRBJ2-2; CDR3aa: ASSRRDRANTGELF
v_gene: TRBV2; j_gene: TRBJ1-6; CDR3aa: ASSEPSPLH
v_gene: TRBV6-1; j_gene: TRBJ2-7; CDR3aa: ASRPHPSITYEQY
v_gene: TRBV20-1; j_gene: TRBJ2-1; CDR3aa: SAKGFNEQF
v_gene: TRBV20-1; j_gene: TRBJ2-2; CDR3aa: SARDNRQGEHGELF
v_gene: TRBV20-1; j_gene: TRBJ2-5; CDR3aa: SPWTSGDRETQY
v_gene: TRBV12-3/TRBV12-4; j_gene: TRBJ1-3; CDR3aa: ASSSTGQGGNTIY
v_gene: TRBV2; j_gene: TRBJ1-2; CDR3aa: ASSGPSANYGYT
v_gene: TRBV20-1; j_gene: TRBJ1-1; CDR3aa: SARESTRSQRAF
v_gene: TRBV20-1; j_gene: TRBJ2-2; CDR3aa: SADDRGTGELF
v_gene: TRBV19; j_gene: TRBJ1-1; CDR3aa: ASERDRGLGNTEAF